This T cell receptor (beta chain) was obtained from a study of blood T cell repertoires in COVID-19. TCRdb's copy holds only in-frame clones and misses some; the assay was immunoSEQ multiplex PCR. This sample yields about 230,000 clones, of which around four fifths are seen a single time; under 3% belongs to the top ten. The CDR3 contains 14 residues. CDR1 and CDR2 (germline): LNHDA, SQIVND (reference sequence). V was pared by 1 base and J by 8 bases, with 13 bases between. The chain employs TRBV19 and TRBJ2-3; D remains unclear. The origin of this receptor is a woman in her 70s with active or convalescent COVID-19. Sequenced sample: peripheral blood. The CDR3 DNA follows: TGTGCCAGTAGTATAGGTCCTGACACGCGTACGCAGTATTTT. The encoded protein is CASSIGPDTRTQYF.